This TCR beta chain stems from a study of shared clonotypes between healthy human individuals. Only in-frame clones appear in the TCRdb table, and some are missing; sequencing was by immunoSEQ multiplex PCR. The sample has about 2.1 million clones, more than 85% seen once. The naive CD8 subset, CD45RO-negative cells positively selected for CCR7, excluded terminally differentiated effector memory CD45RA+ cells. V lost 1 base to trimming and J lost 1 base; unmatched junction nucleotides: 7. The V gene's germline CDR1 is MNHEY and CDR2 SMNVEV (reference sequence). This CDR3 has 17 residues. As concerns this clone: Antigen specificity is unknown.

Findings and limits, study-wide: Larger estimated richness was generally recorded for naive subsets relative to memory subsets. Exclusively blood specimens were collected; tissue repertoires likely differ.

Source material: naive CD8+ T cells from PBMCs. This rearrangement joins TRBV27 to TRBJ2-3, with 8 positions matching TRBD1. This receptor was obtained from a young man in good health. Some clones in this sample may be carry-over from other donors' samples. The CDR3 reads CASSLFLQGAGTDTQYF. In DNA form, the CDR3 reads TGTGCCAGCAGTTTATTCTTGCAGGGGGCCGGCACAGATACGCAGTATTTT.